A selection of T cell receptor beta chains follows, all from one sample in a study of T cells in Graves' hyperthyroidism and ophthalmopathy. TCRdb used MiXCR to reprocess the multiplex PCR reads, holding one entry per CDR3 protein. The data hold under 350,000 distinct CDR3 sequences, with about an eighth observed a single time. Sequencing was carried out using blood. These receptors were taken from a young woman with Graves' hyperthyroidism that later progressed to Graves' ophthalmopathy. CDR3s include the opening cysteine and the closing phenylalanine or tryptophan. The order of the fields is CDR3 protein, J gene, V gene.

CDR3: CASSILLLKNNEQFF; J: TRBJ2-1; V: TRBV19
CDR3: CATSDTGLAGVVETQYF; J: TRBJ2-5; V: TRBV24-1
CDR3: CATSDLGLAGAETQYF; J: TRBJ2-5; V: TRBV24-1
CDR3: CAWRQGITEAFF; J: TRBJ1-1; V: TRBV30
CDR3: CASRIKGGLAGGEQFF; J: TRBJ2-1; V: TRBV6-1
CDR3: CASSLAPGAINEKLFF; J: TRBJ1-4; V: TRBV7-9
CDR3: CAWSTALGQETQYF; J: TRBJ2-5; V: TRBV30
CDR3: CASGYLGVEQYF; J: TRBJ2-7; V: TRBV2
CDR3: CASSLRPGDSAQYF; J: TRBJ2-3; V: TRBV5-5
CDR3: CASTPATGSSGNTIYF; J: TRBJ1-3; V: TRBV2
CDR3: CAWSAASDYEQYF; J: TRBJ2-7; V: TRBV30
CDR3: CASSLGLWEPGELFF; J: TRBJ2-2; V: TRBV7-2
CDR3: CATSEDSGIYEQFF; J: TRBJ2-1; V: TRBV24-1
CDR3: CASSDWGNGDEQFF; J: TRBJ2-1; V: TRBV9
CDR3: CASSLRQGYEQYF; J: TRBJ2-7; V: TRBV6-1
CDR3: CASSDRDRDAYNSPLHF; J: TRBJ1-6; V: TRBV28
CDR3: CSVGTDRVGEQYF; J: TRBJ2-7; V: TRBV29-1
CDR3: CSARDRDRGYSPLHF; J: TRBJ1-6; V: TRBV20-1
CDR3: CASSLLAGGYGAFF; J: TRBJ1-1; V: TRBV12-3/TRBV12-4
CDR3: CASSLGHSGSMYEQYF; J: TRBJ2-7; V: TRBV11-2
CDR3: CASSSPNTGLSYEQYF; J: TRBJ2-7; V: TRBV6-1
CDR3: CASSPPTGTDTQYF; J: TRBJ2-3; V: TRBV18
CDR3: CASSSRLAGNTIYF; J: TRBJ1-3; V: TRBV7-2
CDR3: CACLGYNEQFF; J: TRBJ2-1; V: TRBV6-1
CDR3: CASSLALGGDSYNEQFF; J: TRBJ2-1; V: TRBV7-9
CDR3: CASSLGQSILQETQYF; J: TRBJ2-5; V: TRBV12-3/TRBV12-4
CDR3: CASSPRSDTGVEQYF; J: TRBJ2-7; V: TRBV9
CDR3: CASSLGTGGKPQHF; J: TRBJ1-5; V: TRBV5-4
CDR3: CASSRQEKGYEQYF; J: TRBJ2-7; V: TRBV5-1
CDR3: CASSPLRFEGQETQYF; J: TRBJ2-5; V: TRBV4-1
CDR3: CAGSLDAGLAKNIQYF; J: TRBJ2-4; V: TRBV5-1
CDR3: CASSDIRRAGAGNTIYF; J: TRBJ1-3; V: TRBV11-2
CDR3: CASSQERGIDEQYF; J: TRBJ2-7; V: TRBV4-1
CDR3: CASRSWLAGGISYEQYF; J: TRBJ2-7; V: TRBV7-3
CDR3: CASSTFMGAGELFF; J: TRBJ2-2; V: TRBV10-1
CDR3: CSARDLAGGSNEQFF; J: TRBJ2-1; V: TRBV20-1
CDR3: CSARSGQDTDTQYF; J: TRBJ2-3; V: TRBV20-1
CDR3: CASSAAGLGGEAFF; J: TRBJ1-1; V: TRBV27
CDR3: CAISAGQSIQYF; J: TRBJ2-4; V: TRBV10-3
CDR3: CASSSSHGYTF; J: TRBJ1-2; V: TRBV18
CDR3: CAGERESYEQFF; J: TRBJ2-1; V: TRBV30
CDR3: CASSLAGSGEQYF; J: TRBJ2-7; V: TRBV27
CDR3: CASSKSRGTIQGQYF; J: TRBJ2-3; V: TRBV6-1
CDR3: CASSSGLAGDGPGELFF; J: TRBJ2-2; V: TRBV5-5
CDR3: CASSSSGGHTGELFF; J: TRBJ2-2; V: TRBV7-2
CDR3: CASSLIRGIYQPQHF; J: TRBJ1-5; V: TRBV7-2
CDR3: CASSVSSSGSSRGQETQYF; J: TRBJ2-5; V: TRBV9
CDR3: CASSLDSPGNTEAFF; J: TRBJ1-1; V: TRBV28
CDR3: CASTSSGAGTEAFF; J: TRBJ1-1; V: TRBV28
CDR3: CASSVDPGAADTQYF; J: TRBJ2-3; V: TRBV9
CDR3: CASRTGAVDTGELFF; J: TRBJ2-2; V: TRBV19
CDR3: CASRDTGGALRAFF; J: TRBJ1-1; V: TRBV2
CDR3: CATPWTGQGPVGNSPLHF; J: TRBJ1-6; V: TRBV24-1